Listed below are T cell receptor beta chains from one sample, sequenced in a study of T cells in Graves' hyperthyroidism and ophthalmopathy. TCRdb re-called the multiplex PCR reads with MiXCR, one entry per CDR3 protein. The table has more than 350,000 distinct CDR3 sequences, 13% to 15% seen once. Specimen: blood. These receptors came from a woman aged 60 to 75 with Graves' ophthalmopathy. Both conserved end residues are part of each CDR3. Each record gives: clone size, J gene, V gene, CDR3 protein. The size of a clone is reported for some rows only, either as once, few or many, or as a class for expanded clones.

. TRBJ1-1 TRBV30 CAWKSYWHPGRGSTEAFF
many TRBJ1-2 TRBV30 CAWSPTGPNYGYTF
many TRBJ1-2 TRBV12-3/TRBV12-4 CASSLPPSHYTF
many TRBJ2-1 TRBV5-1 CASSFGLAGGDEQFF
many TRBJ2-2 TRBV5-1 CASSFRGQNTGELFF
many TRBJ2-5 TRBV3-1 CASNRAEGEETQYF
few TRBJ2-3 TRBV7-9 CANSPQSDTQYF
many TRBJ1-1 TRBV6-1 CASSAKHGTEAFF
few TRBJ2-7 TRBV7-6 CASSPRDFEEQYF
. TRBJ2-3 TRBV6-5 CASSYGGVHTDTQYF
. TRBJ2-2 TRBV7-8 CASSLADRSGELFF
many TRBJ2-5 TRBV27 CASSPQGQGLIGFQETQYF
. TRBJ2-5 TRBV20-1 CSARIAIQETQYF
many TRBJ2-7 TRBV5-1 CASSFMGLGGYEQYF
. TRBJ2-1 TRBV3-1 CASSQGVDNEQFF
many TRBJ2-5 TRBV20-1 CSAVAGQAYQETQYF
few TRBJ2-7 TRBV20-1 CSALRPGTSSYEQYF
many TRBJ2-1 TRBV27 CATSRVDEQFF
many TRBJ1-2 TRBV6-1 CASSGWPGTGPDGYTF
. TRBJ2-1 TRBV5-1 CASDPGTSRDEQFF
few TRBJ2-5 TRBV20-1 CSASSGTDPFGETQYF
many TRBJ2-5 TRBV2 CASSRKIGGQETQYF
many TRBJ2-5 TRBV12-3/TRBV12-4 CASSLGLQETQYF
. TRBJ1-2 TRBV19 CASSISRQGHYGYTF
many TRBJ2-1 TRBV2 CASRSDSSSYNEQFF
. TRBJ2-7 TRBV28 CASGTGNKNEQYF
many TRBJ2-3 TRBV4-1 CASSQVVKGTDTQYF
few TRBJ1-1 TRBV6-6 CASSYSLLGGRGYTEAFF
few TRBJ1-2 TRBV28 CASSLPGRREANYGYTF
. TRBJ2-7 TRBV6-2/TRBV6-3 CASGDRDEQYF
many TRBJ2-3 TRBV20-1 CSAPPGAAGGVTDTQYF
medium-sized TRBJ2-1 TRBV28 CASSSGTDIRSEQFF
many TRBJ2-1 TRBV4-1 CASSQAGQRTNEQFF
many TRBJ2-2 TRBV18 CASSPPSGFGELFF
few TRBJ2-5 TRBV4-1 CASSQDRLGPAHF
. TRBJ1-6 TRBV9 CASSARVERSPLHF
many TRBJ2-5 TRBV28 CATEEVLGKETQYF
many TRBJ2-7 TRBV4-1 CASSPTDPDEQYF
. TRBJ2-1 TRBV4-1 CASSQEGGNYNEQFF
. TRBJ1-2 TRBV3-1 CASSQGGAGRGDYTF
many TRBJ1-4 TRBV20-1 CSARDGGTGHEKLFF
many TRBJ2-7 TRBV28 CASSFRTGSYEQYF
few TRBJ2-2 TRBV10-3 CAIGYNTGELFF
. TRBJ2-2 TRBV10-3 CAISEGLAGVVTGELFF
few TRBJ2-7 TRBV29-1 CSVEGTGSDHEQYF
. TRBJ2-5 TRBV5-5 CASSSIRQGGETQYF
many TRBJ2-1 TRBV27 CASSLWISSYNEQFF
. TRBJ1-1 TRBV20-1 CSARGGGPNTEAFF